Reported below is one T cell receptor beta chain. V dropped 6 bases and J dropped 4 bases, with 15 bases sitting between them. Germline lookup yields CDR1 MNHEY and CDR2 SMNVEV (reference sequence). The CDR3 length is 14 residues. This sample was included in a study of blood T cell repertoires in COVID-19. At the level of the study: Nucleic acid was either cDNA or gDNA, and it came from T cells, B-cell-depleted T cells, or PBMCs.

Data came from immunoSEQ multiplex PCR; TCRdb stores just in-frame clones and leaves some out. The sample records about 140,000 clones, 70% to 85% being singletons. The receptor was derived from a man aged 55-75 years with acute or convalescent COVID-19. The rearrangement joins TRBV27 to TRBJ1-2; no reliable D call. Sequencing was carried out using peripheral blood. For the CDR3, the DNA is TGTGCCAGCAGGCCAGGATTTATGGGCTATGGCTACACCTTC. Residues: CASRPGFMGYGYTF.